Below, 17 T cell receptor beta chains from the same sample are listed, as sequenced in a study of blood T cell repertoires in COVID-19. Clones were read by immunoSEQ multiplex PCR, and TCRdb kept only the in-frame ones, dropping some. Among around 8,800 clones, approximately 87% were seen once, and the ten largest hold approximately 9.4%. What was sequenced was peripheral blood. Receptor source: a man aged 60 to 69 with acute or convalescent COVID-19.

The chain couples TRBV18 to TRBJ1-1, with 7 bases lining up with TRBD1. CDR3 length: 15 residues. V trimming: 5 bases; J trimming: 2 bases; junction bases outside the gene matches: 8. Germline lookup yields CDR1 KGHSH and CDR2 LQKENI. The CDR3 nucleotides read TGTGCCAGCTCATTGTCCCGGGACAGAAACACTGAAGCTTTCTTT. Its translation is CASSLSRDRNTEAFF.

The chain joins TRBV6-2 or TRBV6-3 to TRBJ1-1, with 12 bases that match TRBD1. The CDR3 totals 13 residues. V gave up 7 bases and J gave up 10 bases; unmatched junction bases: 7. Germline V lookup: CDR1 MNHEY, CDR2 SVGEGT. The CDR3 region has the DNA TGTGCCAGCAACCCGGGACAGGGGGCTGCAGCTTTCTTT. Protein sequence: CASNPGQGAAAFF.

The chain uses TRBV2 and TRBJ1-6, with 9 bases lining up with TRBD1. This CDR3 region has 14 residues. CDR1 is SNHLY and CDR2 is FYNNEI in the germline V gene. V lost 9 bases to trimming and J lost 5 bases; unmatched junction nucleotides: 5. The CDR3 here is CARSRDRDNSPLHF. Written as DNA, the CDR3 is TGTGCCAGGTCCCGGGACAGGGATAATTCACCCCTCCACTTT.

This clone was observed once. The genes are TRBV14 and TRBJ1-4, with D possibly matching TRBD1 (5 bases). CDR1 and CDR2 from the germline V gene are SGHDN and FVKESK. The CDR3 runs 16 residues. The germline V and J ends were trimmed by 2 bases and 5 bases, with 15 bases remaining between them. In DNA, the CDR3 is TGTGCCAGCAGCCAACTGTCCAGGGCGCGAAATGAAAAACTGTTTTTT. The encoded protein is CASSQLSRARNEKLFF.

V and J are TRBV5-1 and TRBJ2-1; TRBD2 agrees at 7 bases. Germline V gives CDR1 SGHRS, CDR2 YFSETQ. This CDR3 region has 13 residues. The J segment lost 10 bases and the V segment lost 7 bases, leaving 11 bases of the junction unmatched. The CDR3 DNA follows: TGCGCCAGCTGTTCACAGCCGGGGGGAGAGCAGTTCTTC. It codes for CASCSQPGGEQFF.

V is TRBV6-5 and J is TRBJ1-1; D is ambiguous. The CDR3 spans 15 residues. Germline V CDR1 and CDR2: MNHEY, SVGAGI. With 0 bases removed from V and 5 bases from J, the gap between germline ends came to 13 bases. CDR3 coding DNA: TGTGCCAGCAGTTACTCGATTCGGGGTGGGACTGAAGCTTTCTTT. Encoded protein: CASSYSIRGGTEAFF.

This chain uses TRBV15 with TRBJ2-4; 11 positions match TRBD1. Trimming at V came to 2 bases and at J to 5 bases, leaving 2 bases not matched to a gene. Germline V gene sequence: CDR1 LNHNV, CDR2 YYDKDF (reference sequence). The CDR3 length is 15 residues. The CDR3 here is CATSRPGQGENIQYF. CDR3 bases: TGTGCCACCAGCAGACCGGGACAGGGGGAAAACATTCAGTACTTC.

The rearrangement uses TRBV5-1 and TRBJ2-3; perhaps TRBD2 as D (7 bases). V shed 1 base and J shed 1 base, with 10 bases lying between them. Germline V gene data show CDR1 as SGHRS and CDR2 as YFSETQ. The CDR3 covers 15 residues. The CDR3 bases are TGCGCCAGCAGCTTGCGGGGGGCCCGCACAGATACGCAGTATTTT. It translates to CASSLRGARTDTQYF.

This CDR3 reads CASSPFPGGGYTF. The DNA for the CDR3 is TGTGCCAGCAGCCCATTCCCCGGGGGTGGCTACACCTTC. This chain links TRBV14 with TRBJ1-2, with D possibly matching TRBD1 (5 bases). Per germline, CDR1 SGHDN and CDR2 FVKESK. The CDR3 covers 13 residues. V lost 4 bases and J 7 bases, leaving 13 bases between the germline ends.

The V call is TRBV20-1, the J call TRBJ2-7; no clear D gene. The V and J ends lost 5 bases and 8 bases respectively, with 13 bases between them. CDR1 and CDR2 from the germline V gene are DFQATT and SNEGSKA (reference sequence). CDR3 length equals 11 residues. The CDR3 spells CSASPNDKQYF. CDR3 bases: TGCAGTGCTTCTCCAAATGACAAGCAGTACTTC.

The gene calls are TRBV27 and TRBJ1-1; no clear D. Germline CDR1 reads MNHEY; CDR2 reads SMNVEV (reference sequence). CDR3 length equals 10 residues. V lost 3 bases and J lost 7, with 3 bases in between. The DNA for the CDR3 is TGTGCCAGCAGTTTCTTTGAAGCTTTCTTT. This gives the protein CASSFFEAFF.

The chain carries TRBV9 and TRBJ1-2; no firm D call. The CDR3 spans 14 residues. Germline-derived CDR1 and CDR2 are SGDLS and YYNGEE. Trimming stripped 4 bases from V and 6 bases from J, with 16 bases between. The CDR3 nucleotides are TGTGCCAGCAGCCCCTCTGGAGGTGTACATGGCTACACCTTC. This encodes CASSPSGGVHGYTF.

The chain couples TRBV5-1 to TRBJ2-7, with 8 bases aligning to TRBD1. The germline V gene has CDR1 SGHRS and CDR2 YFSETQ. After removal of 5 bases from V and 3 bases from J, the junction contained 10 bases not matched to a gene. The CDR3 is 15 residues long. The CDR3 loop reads CASSLWTGPGYEQYV. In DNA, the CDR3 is TGCGCCAGCAGTCTTTGGACAGGGCCGGGCTACGAGCAGTACGTC.

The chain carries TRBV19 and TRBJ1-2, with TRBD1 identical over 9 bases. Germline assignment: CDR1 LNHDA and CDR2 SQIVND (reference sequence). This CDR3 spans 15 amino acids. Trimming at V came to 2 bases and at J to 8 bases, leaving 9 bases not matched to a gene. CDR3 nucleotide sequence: TGTGCCAGTAGTATAAATCCGACAGGGGGTCAAGGCTACACCTTC. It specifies CASSINPTGGQGYTF.

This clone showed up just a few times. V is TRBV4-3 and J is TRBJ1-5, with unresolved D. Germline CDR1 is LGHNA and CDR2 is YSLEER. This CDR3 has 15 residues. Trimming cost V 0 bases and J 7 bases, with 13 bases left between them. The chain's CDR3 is CASSQDLVASQPQHF. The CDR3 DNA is TGCGCCAGCAGCCAAGATTTGGTCGCGTCGCAGCCCCAGCATTTT.

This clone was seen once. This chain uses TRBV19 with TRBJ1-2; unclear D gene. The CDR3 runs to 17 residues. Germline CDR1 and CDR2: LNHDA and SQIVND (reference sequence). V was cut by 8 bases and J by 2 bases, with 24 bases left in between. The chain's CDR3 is CASRRSGSPAANYGYTF. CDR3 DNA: TGTGCCAGTCGTCGGTCCGGCAGCCCGGCGGCGAACTATGGCTACACCTTC.

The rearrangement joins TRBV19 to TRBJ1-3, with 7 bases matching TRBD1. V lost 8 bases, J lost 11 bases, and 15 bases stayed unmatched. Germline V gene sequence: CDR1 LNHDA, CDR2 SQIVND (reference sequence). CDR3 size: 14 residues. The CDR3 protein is CASSRRDSSIAIYF. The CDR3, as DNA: TGTGCCAGTTCCCGCCGGGACAGCTCGATAGCCATATATTTT.